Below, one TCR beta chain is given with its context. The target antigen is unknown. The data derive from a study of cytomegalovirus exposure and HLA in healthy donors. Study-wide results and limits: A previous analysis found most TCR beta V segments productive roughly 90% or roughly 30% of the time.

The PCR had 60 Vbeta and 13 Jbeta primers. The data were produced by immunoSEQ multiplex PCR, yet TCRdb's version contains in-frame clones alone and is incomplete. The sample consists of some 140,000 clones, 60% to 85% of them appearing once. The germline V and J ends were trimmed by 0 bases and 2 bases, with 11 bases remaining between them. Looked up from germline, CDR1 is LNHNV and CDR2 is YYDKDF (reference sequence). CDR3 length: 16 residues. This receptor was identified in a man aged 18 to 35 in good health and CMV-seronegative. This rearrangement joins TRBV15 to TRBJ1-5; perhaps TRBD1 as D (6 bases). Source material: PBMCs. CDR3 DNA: TGTGCCACCAGCAGAGATGGTTGGACAGGCAATCAGCCCCAGCATTTT. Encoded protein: CATSRDGWTGNQPQHF.